The entry that follows covers one T cell receptor beta chain sequence. Deep level was the assay's run setting. Produced via immunoSEQ multiplex PCR; TCRdb's table is partial and in-frame only. The sample lists around 720,000 clones, 55% to 85% occurring once. The CDR3 covers 13 residues. CDR1 and CDR2 from the germline V gene are MDHEN and SYDVKM. Trimming pared 4 bases from V and 6 bases from J, leaving 10 bases between. This entry comes from a study of shared clonotypes between healthy human individuals. Study background: Per donor, CD8 memory used one plate, CD8 naive used two, CD4 memory used three and CD4 naive used three.

The origin of this receptor is a woman younger than 45 in good health. Sequenced: memory CD4+ T cells sorted from blood. Subset denoted: CD45RA-negative fraction. The chain combines TRBV28 with TRBJ1-5, with D perhaps TRBD1 (5 bases). CDR3 in DNA: TGTGCCAGCAGTTCAAGGGGAAGTCAGCCCCAGCATTTT. It specifies CASSSRGSQPQHF. Using reference TRBV28 and TRBJ1-5 for the parts outside the CDR3, the full variable domain is DVKVTQSSRYLVKRTGEKVFLECVQDMDHENMFWYRQDPGLGLRLIYFSYDVKMKEKGDIPEGYSVSREKKERFSLILESASTNQTSMYLCASSSRGSQPQHFGDGTRLSIL.